This TCR beta chain is from a study of Tregs in tolerant kidney transplant recipients. After removal of 4 bases from V and 8 bases from J, the junction contained 16 bases not matched to a gene. The CDR3 extends over 17 amino acids. Per the germline V gene, CDR1 is SGDLS and CDR2 is YYNGEE. Broader study findings: The small number of patients limits these findings pending further validation. Biological reproducibility was not directly addressed, but technical replication error appeared minimal.

Only in-frame clones appear in the TCRdb table, and some are missing; sequencing was by immunoSEQ multiplex PCR. The sample holds about 20,000 clones, roughly four fifths seen once. Unstimulated Tregs (CD4+CD25+CD127-) and CD4+CD25- non-Tregs were sorted from PBMCs. A word on this clone: What it recognizes is unknown.

The clonotype was recovered from a human donor in good health. The sequenced sample was Tregs from blood. The chain combines TRBV9 with TRBJ1-3; 9 positions match TRBD1. CDR3 sequence (DNA): TGTGCCAGCAGCCCTCTTACAGGGACGAGGACAGGGGACACCATATATTTT. It is translated as CASSPLTGTRTGDTIYF.